This TCR beta chain came from a study of blood T cell repertoires in COVID-19. On the study more broadly: Whether acute or convalescent, the COVID-19 samples came from the United States, Italy and Spain.

The CDR3 sequence is 15 residues long. Germline CDR1 MDHEN, CDR2 SYDVKM. The J segment lost 7 bases and the V segment lost 2 bases, leaving 3 bases of the junction unmatched. Per the authors' pipeline: By means of reference gene primer amplification, nucleated cell counts were estimated. The repertoire was sequenced with immunoSEQ multiplex PCR; TCRdb's copy has only in-frame clones and lacks some. V and J calls and clone size are copied from that table; D and trimming were computed from the DNA. The sample has a few hundred thousand clones, roughly nine tenths seen once. The TCR was taken from a man in his late teens or twenties who had recovered from COVID-19. The specimen was PBMCs or T cells enriched from blood (not recorded which). This rearrangement joins TRBV28 to TRBJ2-1; 12 nucleotides line up with TRBD1. The CDR3 coding sequence is TGTGCCAGCAGTTTAAGGGACAGGGGGCTAAATGAGCAGTTCTTC. Protein sequence: CASSLRDRGLNEQFF.